This T cell receptor (beta chain) was observed in a study of CD8 T cells in Susac syndrome. Whole-study results and caveats: The study conceded that relatively few individuals underwent its TCR sequencing and HLA analysis.

High-throughput TCR beta sequencing covered peripheral CD8+ and CD4+ T cells. Negative isolation yielded the CD8+ and CD4+ T cells, while FACS enriched the TEMRA cells. Concerning this clonotype: What it recognizes is unknown.

A quantity of about 0.45 to 1 ug RNA underwent reverse transcription using random hexamers. The amplification used immunoSEQ multiplex PCR on TCR beta CDR3; it spanned 54 Vbeta and 13 Jbeta. TCRdb re-analysed the immunoSEQ multiplex PCR reads in MiXCR, keeping a single row per CDR3 protein. The data hold some 260,000 distinct CDR3 sequences, with roughly 81% observed a single time. CDR3 size: 14 residues. J is TRBJ2-2 and V is TRBV21-1. TRBV21-1 is a pseudogene. This receptor was identified in a human donor with multiple sclerosis. Specimen: CD8+ T cells from PBMCs. CDR3 in amino acids: CASRTATNTGELFF. The CDR3 DNA follows: TGTGCCAGCAGGACGGCAACGAACACCGGGGAGCTGTTTTTT.